These T cell receptor beta chains were read from a single sample in a study of T cell responses to AZD1222 COVID-19 vaccine. The method was immunoSEQ multiplex PCR; TCRdb's version includes in-frame clones alone and lacks a portion of them. The table includes 120,000 or so clones, 88% detected once. Source: peripheral blood, taken on day 0 of AZD1222 vaccination. All receptors derive from an adult in good health. CDR3s include the opening cysteine and the closing phenylalanine or tryptophan. A D gene is named only where the DNA matches it firmly. Some rows mark clone size as missing; the rest say once, few, many or name a class of expanded clone.

TRBD1	-	TRBV6-5	TRBJ2-1	TGTGCCAGCAGCCGGCCCGGACAGGGGAGTGGTGAGCAGTTCTTC	CASSRPGQGSGEQFF
-	-	TRBV28	TRBJ1-3	TGTGCCAGCAGCAGCCTCCACACAGGGACTGGAAACACCATATATTTT	CASSSLHTGTGNTIYF
-	few	TRBV25-1	TRBJ1-5	TGTGCCAGCAGTGAATCGGTGACAAATCAGCCCCAGCATTTT	CASSESVTNQPQHF
-	-	TRBV9	TRBJ2-5	TGTGCCAGCAGCGTAGACTTACAATCCCAAGAGACCCAGTACTTC	CASSVDLQSQETQYF
-	-	TRBV5-4	TRBJ1-6	TGTGCCAGCAGCTTTACGAGGGGGTCTAATTCACCCCTCCACTTT	CASSFTRGSNSPLHF
TRBD1	-	TRBV28	TRBJ1-4	TGTGCCAGCAGTCCCGGGACAGTCAATGAAAAACTGTTTTTT	CASSPGTVNEKLFF
-	-	TRBV6-2/TRBV6-3	TRBJ1-2	TGTGCCAGCAGTTACTCGAACAGAAACTATGGCTACACCTTC	CASSYSNRNYGYTF
-	-	TRBV7-9	TRBJ2-7	TGTGCCAGCAGCTTACGGGGAACCCCCTCTTCGGAGCAGTACTTC	CASSLRGTPSSEQYF
TRBD1	-	TRBV6-6	TRBJ1-2	TGTGCCAGCAATCCGGGACAGGGGGCAACCTATGGCTACACCTTC	CASNPGQGATYGYTF
TRBD1	-	TRBV3-1/TRBV3-2	TRBJ1-2	TGTGCCAGCAGCCCTCGGGGACAGGGGGGCTATGGCTACACCTTC	CASSPRGQGGYGYTF
-	-	TRBV7-4	TRBJ1-6	TGTGCCAGCCCAGGACGAAATTCACCCCTCCACTTT	CASPGRNSPLHF
TRBD1	-	TRBV6-1	TRBJ1-4	TGTGCCAGCAGTGAACGGACAGGGGGCGTGTCAGTGGGTGAAAAACTGTTTTTT	CASSERTGGVSVGEKLFF
-	-	TRBV5-1	TRBJ2-2	TGCGCCAGCAGCGGCGTAGCGGCGGGGATAGCCGGGGAGCTGTTTTTT	CASSGVAAGIAGELFF
TRBD1	-	TRBV5-5	TRBJ1-5	TGTGCCAGCAGCCCGGGACAGCCGGGCAATCAGCCCCAGCATTTT	CASSPGQPGNQPQHF
TRBD1	-	TRBV2	TRBJ1-5	TGTGCCAGCAGTCCCACTAGTGGACAGGACTCGAGCAATCAGCCCCAGCATTTT	CASSPTSGQDSSNQPQHF
-	-	TRBV30	TRBJ1-4	TGTGCCTGGGACTTCGGGGGCCGTAATGAAAAACTGTTTTTT	CAWDFGGRNEKLFF
-	-	TRBV19	TRBJ1-4	TGTGCCAGTACCACAATCCAGGGTGCGGGGTACGACGAAAAACTGTTTTTT	CASTTIQGAGYDEKLFF
-	-	TRBV9	TRBJ2-7	TGTGCCAGCAGCGTAGCGCCCGGGGGCTACGAGCAGTACTTC	CASSVAPGGYEQYF
TRBD1	few	TRBV5-1	TRBJ2-7	TGCGCCAGCAGCTTGGCCAGTCAGGGGGCTCGGGAGCAGTACTTC	CASSLASQGAREQYF
TRBD1	-	TRBV12-5	TRBJ2-5	TGTGCTAGTGGTAAGGGACAGACAAACCAAGAGACCCAGTACTTC	CASGKGQTNQETQYF
-	-	TRBV3-1/TRBV3-2	TRBJ1-2	TGTGCCAGCAGCCAAGATCATGGTGGGGTCAGCTATGGCTACACCTTC	CASSQDHGGVSYGYTF
-	-	TRBV3-1/TRBV3-2	TRBJ2-2	TGTGCCAGCAGCCAAGGGGCGATCGCGAACACCGGGGAGCTGTTTTTT	CASSQGAIANTGELFF
-	-	TRBV30	TRBJ1-2	TGTGCCTGGAGGGGCGAGGGGTTTAGGTATGGCTACACCTTC	CAWRGEGFRYGYTF
-	-	TRBV29-1	TRBJ2-1	TGCAGCGTTGAAGGGGCCATACTTGCGGGCTCCTACAATGAGCAGTTCTTC	CSVEGAILAGSYNEQFF
-	-	TRBV2	TRBJ1-2	TGTGCCAGCAGTCAGGAAAACTATGGCTACACCTTC	CASSQENYGYTF
TRBD1	-	TRBV20-1	TRBJ1-6	TGCAGTGCTAGTTCGGGACAGGGTCACTCACCCCTCCACTTT	CSASSGQGHSPLHF
TRBD2	once	TRBV29-1	TRBJ2-7	TGCAGCGTTGAATATCGATGGCTAGCGGGAGGGTATCGACCCTACGAGCAGTACTTC	CSVEYRWLAGGYRPYEQYF
-	-	TRBV7-9	TRBJ2-1	TGTGCCAGCAAACCAAGCGGGCCGTCACATGAGCAGTTCTTC	CASKPSGPSHEQFF